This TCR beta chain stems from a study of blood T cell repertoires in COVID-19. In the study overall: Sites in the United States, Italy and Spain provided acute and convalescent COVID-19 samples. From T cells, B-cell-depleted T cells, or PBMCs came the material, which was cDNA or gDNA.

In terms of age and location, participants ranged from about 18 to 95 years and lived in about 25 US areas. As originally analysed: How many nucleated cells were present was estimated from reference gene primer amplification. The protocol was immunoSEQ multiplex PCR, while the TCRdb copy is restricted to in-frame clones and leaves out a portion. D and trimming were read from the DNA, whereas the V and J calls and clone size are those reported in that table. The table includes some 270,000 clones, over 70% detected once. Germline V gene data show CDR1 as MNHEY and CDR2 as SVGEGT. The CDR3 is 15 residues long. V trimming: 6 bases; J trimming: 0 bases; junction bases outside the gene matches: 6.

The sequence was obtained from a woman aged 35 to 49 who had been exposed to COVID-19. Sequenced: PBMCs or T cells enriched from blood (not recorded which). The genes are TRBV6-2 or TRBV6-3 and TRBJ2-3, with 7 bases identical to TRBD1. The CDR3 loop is CASSSGGKSTDTQYF. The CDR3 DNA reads TGTGCCAGCAGCTCAGGGGGTAAGAGCACAGATACGCAGTATTTT.